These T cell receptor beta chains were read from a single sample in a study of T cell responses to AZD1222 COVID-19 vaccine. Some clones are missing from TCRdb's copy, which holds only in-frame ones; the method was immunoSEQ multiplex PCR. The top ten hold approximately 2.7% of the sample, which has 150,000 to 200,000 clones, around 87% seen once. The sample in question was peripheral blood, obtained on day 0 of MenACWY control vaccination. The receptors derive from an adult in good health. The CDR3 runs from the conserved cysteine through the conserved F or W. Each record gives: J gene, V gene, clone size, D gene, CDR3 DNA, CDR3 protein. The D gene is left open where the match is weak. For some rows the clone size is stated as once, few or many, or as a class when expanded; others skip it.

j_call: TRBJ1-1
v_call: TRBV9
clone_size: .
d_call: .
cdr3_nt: TGTGCCAGCAGCGGGGGCGGAGTCACTGAAGCTTTCTTT
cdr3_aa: CASSGGGVTEAFF

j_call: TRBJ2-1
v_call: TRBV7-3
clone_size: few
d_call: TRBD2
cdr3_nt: TGTGCCAGCAGCGCCGCGACTAGCGGGGGGTGGGATGAGCAGTTCTTC
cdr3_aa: CASSAATSGGWDEQFF

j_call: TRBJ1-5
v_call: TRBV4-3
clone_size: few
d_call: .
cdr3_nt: TGCGCCAGCAGCCAAGATGTCACCCCGGCACAGCCCCAGCATTTT
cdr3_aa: CASSQDVTPAQPQHF

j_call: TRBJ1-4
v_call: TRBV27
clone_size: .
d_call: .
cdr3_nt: TGTGCCAGCAGGGGTGAAAAACTGTTTTTT
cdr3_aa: CASRGEKLFF

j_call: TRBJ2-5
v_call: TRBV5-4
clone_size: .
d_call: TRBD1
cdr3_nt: TGTGCCAGCAGTTCAGGACAGGGTCCTCGGGAGACCCAGTACTTC
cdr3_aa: CASSSGQGPRETQYF

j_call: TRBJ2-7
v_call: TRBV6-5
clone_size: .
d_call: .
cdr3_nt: TGTGCCAGCAGCCCGGGGCAATCCTACGAGCAGTACTTC
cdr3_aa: CASSPGQSYEQYF

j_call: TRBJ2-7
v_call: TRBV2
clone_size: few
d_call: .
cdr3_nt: TGTGCCAGCATGTCAACGACGGCTACCTACGAGCAGTACTTC
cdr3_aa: CASMSTTATYEQYF

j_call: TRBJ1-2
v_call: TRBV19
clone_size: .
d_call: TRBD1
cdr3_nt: TGTGCCAGTAGTACCAACGGACAGGCTAACTATGGCTACACCTTC
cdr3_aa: CASSTNGQANYGYTF

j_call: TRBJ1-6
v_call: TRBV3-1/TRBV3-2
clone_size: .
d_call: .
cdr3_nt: TGTGCCAGCAGCCAGAGGAGTTTGCATGAAAGGACGACGAGAAATTCACCCCTCCACTTT
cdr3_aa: CASSQRSLHERTTRNSPLHF

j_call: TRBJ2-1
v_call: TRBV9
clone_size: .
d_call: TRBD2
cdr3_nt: TGTGCCAGCAGCGTACAGGCGGGGGGGCGATACAATGAGCAGTTCTTC
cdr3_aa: CASSVQAGGRYNEQFF

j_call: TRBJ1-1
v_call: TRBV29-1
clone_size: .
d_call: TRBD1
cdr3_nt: TGCAGCGTTGTGGGGACAGGGGATGCTTTCTTT
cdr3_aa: CSVVGTGDAFF

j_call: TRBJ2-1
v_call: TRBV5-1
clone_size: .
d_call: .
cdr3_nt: TGCGCCAGCAGCAGATCCACAGTAACCCTAGTTAACAATGAGCAGTTCTTC
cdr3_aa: CASSRSTVTLVNNEQFF

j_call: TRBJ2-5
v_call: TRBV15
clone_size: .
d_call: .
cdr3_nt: TGTGCCACCAGGGGCAGGGGAGAGACCCAGTACTTC
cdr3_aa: CATRGRGETQYF

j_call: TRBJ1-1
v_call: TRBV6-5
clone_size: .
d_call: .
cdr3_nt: TGTGCCAGCCAGAGGCCGGGCACTGAAGCTTTCTTT
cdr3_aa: CASQRPGTEAFF

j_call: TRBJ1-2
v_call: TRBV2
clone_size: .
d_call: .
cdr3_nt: TGTGCCAGCAGTCCTTCTGACAGTGGCTACACCTTC
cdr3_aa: CASSPSDSGYTF

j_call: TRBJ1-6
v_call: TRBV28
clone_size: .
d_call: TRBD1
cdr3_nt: TGTGCCAGCAGTTTACGACAGGGAAATAATTCACCCCTCCACTTT
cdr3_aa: CASSLRQGNNSPLHF

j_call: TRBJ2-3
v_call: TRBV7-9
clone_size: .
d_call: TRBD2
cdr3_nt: TGTGCCAGCAGCTTAAGTAGCGGGACCACAGATACGCAGTATTTT
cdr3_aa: CASSLSSGTTDTQYF

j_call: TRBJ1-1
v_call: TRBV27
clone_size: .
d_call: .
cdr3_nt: TGTGCCAGCAGTTTATCTACAGACAGAGAAGCTTTCTTT
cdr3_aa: CASSLSTDREAFF

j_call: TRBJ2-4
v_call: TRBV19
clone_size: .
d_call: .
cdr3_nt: TGTGCCAGTAGTTCACAGGGCCACATTCAGTACTTC
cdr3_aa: CASSSQGHIQYF

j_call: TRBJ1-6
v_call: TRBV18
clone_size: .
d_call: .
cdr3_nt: TGTGCCAGCTCACCCGGAAACGGTTCACCCCTCCACTTT
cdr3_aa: CASSPGNGSPLHF

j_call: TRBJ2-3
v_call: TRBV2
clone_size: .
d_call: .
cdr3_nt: TGTGCCAGCAGTGAGGGGAGACTCACAGATACGCAGTATTTT
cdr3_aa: CASSEGRLTDTQYF

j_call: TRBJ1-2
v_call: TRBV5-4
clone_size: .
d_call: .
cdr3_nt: TGTGCCAGCAGCTTTCAGCCGAGGGGCCGATTCCAAAATGGCTACACCTTC
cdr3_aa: CASSFQPRGRFQNGYTF

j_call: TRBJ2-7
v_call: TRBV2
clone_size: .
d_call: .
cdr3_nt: TGTGCCAGCAGTGAGTCATTCGGGGTAGCCGAGCAGTACTTC
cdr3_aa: CASSESFGVAEQYF

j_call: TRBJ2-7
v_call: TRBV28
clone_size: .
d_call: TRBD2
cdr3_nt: TGTGCCAGCAGGACTAGCGGGGGGGACTACGAGCAGTACTTC
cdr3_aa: CASRTSGGDYEQYF

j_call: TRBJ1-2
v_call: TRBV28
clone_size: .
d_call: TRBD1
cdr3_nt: TGTGCCATCCTTCCTCAGGGGGTCGGGGGCTACACCTTC
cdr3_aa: CAILPQGVGGYTF

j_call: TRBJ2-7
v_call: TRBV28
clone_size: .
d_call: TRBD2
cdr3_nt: TGTGCCAGCCAGTCCGGGGGGGTACCTCACGAGCAGTACTTC
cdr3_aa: CASQSGGVPHEQYF

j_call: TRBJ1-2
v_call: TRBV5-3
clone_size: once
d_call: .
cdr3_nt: TGTGCCAGAAGCTTGGCCACAGCTAACTATGGCTACACCTTC
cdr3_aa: CARSLATANYGYTF

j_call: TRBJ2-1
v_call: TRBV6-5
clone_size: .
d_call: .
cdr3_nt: TGTGCCAGCAGTTACCCGTCCTCCGGTGAGCAGTTCTTC
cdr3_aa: CASSYPSSGEQFF

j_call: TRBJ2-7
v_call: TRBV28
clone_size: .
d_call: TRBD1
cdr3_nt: TGTGCCAGCACCGACGCCGGGACAGAGATCTTC
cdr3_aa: CASTDAGTEIF

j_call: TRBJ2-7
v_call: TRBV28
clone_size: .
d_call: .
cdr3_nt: TGTGCCAGCACTATGGGGACCTACGAGCAGTACTTC
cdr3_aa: CASTMGTYEQYF

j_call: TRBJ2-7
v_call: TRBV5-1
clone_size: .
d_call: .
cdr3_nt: TGCGCCAGCAGCTTCGTGGGTGAGTACGAGCAGTACTTC
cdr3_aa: CASSFVGEYEQYF

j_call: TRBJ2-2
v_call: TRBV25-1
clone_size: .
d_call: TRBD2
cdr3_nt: TGTGCCAGCGGGACACTAGCGGGGACCGGGGAGCTGTTTTTT
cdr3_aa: CASGTLAGTGELFF

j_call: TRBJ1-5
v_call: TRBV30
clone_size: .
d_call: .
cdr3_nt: TGTGCCTTCAGCGCGGCGAGCAATCAGCCCCAGCATTTT
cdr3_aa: CAFSAASNQPQHF

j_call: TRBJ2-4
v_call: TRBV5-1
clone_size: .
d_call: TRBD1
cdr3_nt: TGCGCCAGCAGCTTGGAACAGGGGCACGACATTCAGTACTTC
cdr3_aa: CASSLEQGHDIQYF

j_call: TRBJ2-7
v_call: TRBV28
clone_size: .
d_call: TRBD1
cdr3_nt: TGTGCCAGCACCCCAGGGGGCGTCCAGTACTTC
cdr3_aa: CASTPGGVQYF

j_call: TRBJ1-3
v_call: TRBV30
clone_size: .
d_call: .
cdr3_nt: TGTGCCTGGATCGGTAACGGGGGTATTGGAAACACCATATATTTT
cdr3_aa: CAWIGNGGIGNTIYF

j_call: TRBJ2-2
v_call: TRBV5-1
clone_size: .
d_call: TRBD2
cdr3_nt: TGCGCCAGCAGCTTGGTAGCTAGCGGGAACACCGGGGAGCTGTTTTTT
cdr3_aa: CASSLVASGNTGELFF

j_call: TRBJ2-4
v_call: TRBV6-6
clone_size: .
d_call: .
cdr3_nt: TGTGCCAGCAGCGCTAGGGACATTCAGTACTTC
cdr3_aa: CASSARDIQYF

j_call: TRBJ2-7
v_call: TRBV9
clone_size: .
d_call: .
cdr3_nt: TGTGCCAGCAGCGTAGAAGGCAGGGGGACTTACGAGCAGTACTTC
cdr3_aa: CASSVEGRGTYEQYF

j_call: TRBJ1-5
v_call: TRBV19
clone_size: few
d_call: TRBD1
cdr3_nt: TGTGCCAGTAGGGGGACAGGGACCACCCAGCCCCAGCATTTT
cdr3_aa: CASRGTGTTQPQHF

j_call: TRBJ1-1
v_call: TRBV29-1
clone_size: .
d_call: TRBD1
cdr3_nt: TGCAGCGTTGGAGGGGGCGACGGAAGAATGAACACTGAAGCTTTCTTT
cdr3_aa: CSVGGGDGRMNTEAFF